A single sample gave rise to the 3 T cell receptor beta chains below, sequenced in a study of blood T cell repertoires in COVID-19. TCRdb's copy holds only in-frame clones and misses some; the assay was immunoSEQ multiplex PCR. Of around 280,000 clones in the sample, around 90% were seen once. The sample consisted of PBMCs or T cells enriched from blood (not recorded which). The receptor set was obtained from a woman aged 40 to 50 who had recovered from COVID-19.

As DNA, the CDR3 is TGTGCCAGCAGCCATCGGGAGTTCGGGACAGATACGCAGTATTTT. Its translation is CASSHREFGTDTQYF. This sequence joins TRBV5-8 and TRBJ2-3, with D possibly being TRBD2 (6 bases). The CDR3 has 15 residues. In germline, CDR1 is SGHTS, CDR2 YDEGEE. V was clipped by 4 bases and J by 3 bases, with 15 bases between them. The full variable domain, in which reference TRBV5-8 and TRBJ2-3 provide the parts outside the CDR3, is EAGVTQSPTHLIKTRGQQATLRCSPISGHTSVYWYQQALGLGLQFLLWYDEGEERNRGNFPPRFSGRQFPNYSSELNVNALELEDSALYLCASSHREFGTDTQYFGPGTRLTVL.

This chain joins TRBV11-2 and TRBJ1-6, with D maybe TRBD1 (5 bases). In germline, CDR1 is SGHAT, CDR2 FQNNGV. Trimming took 2 bases from V and 10 from J, leaving 12 bases between them. The CDR3 runs 14 residues. The CDR3 spells CASSLRQGGSPLHF. DNA of the CDR3: TGTGCCAGCAGCTTAAGGCAGGGTGGCTCACCCCTCCACTTT.

The chain couples TRBV24-1 to TRBJ2-3, with D unresolved. V was cut by 4 bases and J by 5 bases, with 6 bases left in between. Germline loops: CDR1 KGHDR, CDR2 SFDVKD. The CDR3 is 12 residues long. The chain's CDR3 is CATSDTKDTQYF. Here the CDR3 DNA reads TGTGCCACCAGTGACACTAAAGATACGCAGTATTTT.